This is a list of T cell receptor beta chains from one sample in a study of cytomegalovirus exposure and HLA in healthy donors. Sequencing used immunoSEQ multiplex PCR; TCRdb keeps in-frame clones, though not all of them. Of 130,000 to 150,000 clones listed, 75% to 80% are singletons. The sequencing sample was made of PBMCs. The source of these receptors is a male donor in good health and CMV-seronegative. Each CDR3 is given without its conserved first and last residue.

V gene	J gene	CDR3 protein
TRBV30	TRBJ2-7	ACRGTGGLYEQY
TRBV10-3	TRBJ1-1	AISESTVSPAF
TRBV13	TRBJ2-7	ASSRGGTGIYEQY
TRBV15	TRBJ1-2	GTGTGGLYGYT
TRBV29-1	TRBJ2-7	SVEDWGTGSSYEQY
TRBV18	TRBJ1-4	ASSPTGAEKLF
TRBV4-2	TRBJ2-7	ASSQDPLAGDMTYEQY
TRBV11-2	-	ASSFSGTGASYEQY
TRBV19	TRBJ2-3	ASSLGGVSTDTQY
TRBV6-5	TRBJ1-2	ASSYRELGANGYT
TRBV2	TRBJ1-5	ASSEAGTAPLAQH
TRBV27	TRBJ2-1	ASSLTSGRANEQF
TRBV5-6	TRBJ2-1	ASSLFGARGGVNEQF
TRBV18	TRBJ1-5	ASSRDRNQPQH
TRBV4-1	TRBJ1-4	ASSLARGEKLF
TRBV21-1	TRBJ2-3	ASKAWAGNTDTQY
TRBV2	TRBJ2-1	ASRPTSGSSYNEQF
TRBV7-9	TRBJ1-2	ASSLWDYYGYT
TRBV7-9	TRBJ1-6	ASSFRQGYNSPLH
TRBV4-1	TRBJ1-2	ASSQDQGVDGYT
TRBV7-2	TRBJ1-4	ASSLGGAPNEKLF
TRBV5-4	TRBJ2-1	ASSFPSGSKDEQF
TRBV5-1	TRBJ2-1	ASSYLAGGEQF
TRBV19	TRBJ1-1	ASSINGRTGEAF
TRBV14	TRBJ1-5	ASSQEAEGGQPQH
TRBV5-1	TRBJ2-7	ASSLDRDNSYEQY
TRBV6-1	TRBJ2-1	ASSARTGGNSYNEQF
TRBV5-4	TRBJ1-2	ASSVGTDRTWGYT
TRBV19	TRBJ2-1	ASSPTSGGDNEQF
TRBV10-3	TRBJ2-1	AIRRDLTFNEQF